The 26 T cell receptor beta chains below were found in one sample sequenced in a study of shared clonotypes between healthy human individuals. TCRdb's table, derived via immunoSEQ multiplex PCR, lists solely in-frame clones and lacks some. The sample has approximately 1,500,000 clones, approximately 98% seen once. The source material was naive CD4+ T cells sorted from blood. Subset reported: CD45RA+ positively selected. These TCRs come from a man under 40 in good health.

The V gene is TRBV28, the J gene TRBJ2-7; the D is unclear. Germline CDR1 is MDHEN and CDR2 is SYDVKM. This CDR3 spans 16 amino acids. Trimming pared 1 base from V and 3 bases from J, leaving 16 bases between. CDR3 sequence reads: CASSLLGPGDFYEQYF. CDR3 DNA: TGTGCCAGCAGTTTATTGGGTCCCGGAGACTTCTACGAGCAGTACTTC.

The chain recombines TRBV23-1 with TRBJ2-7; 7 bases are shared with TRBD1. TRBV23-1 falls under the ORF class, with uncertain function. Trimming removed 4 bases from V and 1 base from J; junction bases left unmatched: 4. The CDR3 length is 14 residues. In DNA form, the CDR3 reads TGCGCCAGCAGTCTGGACAGGAGATCCTACGAGCAGTACTTC. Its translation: CASSLDRRSYEQYF.

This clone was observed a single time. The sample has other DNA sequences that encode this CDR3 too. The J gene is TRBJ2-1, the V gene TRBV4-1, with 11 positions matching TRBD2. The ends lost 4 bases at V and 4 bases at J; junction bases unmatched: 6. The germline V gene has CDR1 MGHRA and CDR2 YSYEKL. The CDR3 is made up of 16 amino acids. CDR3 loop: CASSRLGLAAYNEQFF. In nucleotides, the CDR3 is TGCGCCAGCAGCCGCCTGGGACTAGCGGCTTACAATGAGCAGTTCTTC.

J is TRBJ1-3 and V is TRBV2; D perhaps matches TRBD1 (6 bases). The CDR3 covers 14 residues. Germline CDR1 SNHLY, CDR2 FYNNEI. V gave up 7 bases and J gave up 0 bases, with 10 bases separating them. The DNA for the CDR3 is TGTGCCAGCAAGGACAGTGTCTCTGGAAACACCATATATTTT. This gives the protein CASKDSVSGNTIYF.

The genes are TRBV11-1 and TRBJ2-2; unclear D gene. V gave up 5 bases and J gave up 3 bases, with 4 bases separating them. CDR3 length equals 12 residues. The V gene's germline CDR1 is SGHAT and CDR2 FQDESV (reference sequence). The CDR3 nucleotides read TGTGCCAGCAGCACGTACACCGGGGAGCTGTTTTTT. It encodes CASSTYTGELFF.

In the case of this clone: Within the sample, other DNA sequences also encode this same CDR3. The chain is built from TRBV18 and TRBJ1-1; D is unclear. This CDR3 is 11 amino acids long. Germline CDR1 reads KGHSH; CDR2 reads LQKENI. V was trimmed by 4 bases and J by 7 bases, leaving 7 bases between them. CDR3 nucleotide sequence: TGTGCCAGCTCACTGGGGTTTGAAGCTTTCTTT. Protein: CASSLGFEAFF.

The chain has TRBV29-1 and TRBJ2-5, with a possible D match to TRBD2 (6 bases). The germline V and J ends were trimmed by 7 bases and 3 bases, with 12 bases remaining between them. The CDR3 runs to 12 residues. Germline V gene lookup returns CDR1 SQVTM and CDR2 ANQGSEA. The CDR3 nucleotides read TGCAGCGGGGGATGGGGGGAAGAGACCCAGTACTTC. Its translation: CSGGWGEETQYF. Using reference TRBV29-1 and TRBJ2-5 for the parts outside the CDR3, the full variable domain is SAVISQKPSRDICQRGTSLTIQCQVDSQVTMMFWYRQQPGQSLTLIATANQGSEATYESGFVIDKFPISRPNLTFSTLTVSNMSPEDSSIYLCSGGWGEETQYFGPGTRLLVL.

The CDR3 nucleotides are TGTGCCAGCAGTATAGTCCAGGGGGCCTACGAGCAGTACTTC. This translates into CASSIVQGAYEQYF. The V call is TRBV6-6, the J call TRBJ2-7, with TRBD1 matching over 7 bases. The CDR3 runs to 14 residues. V shed 5 bases and J 2 bases; nucleotides not matched to a gene: 6. CDR1 and CDR2 (germline): MNHNY, SVGAGI (reference sequence).

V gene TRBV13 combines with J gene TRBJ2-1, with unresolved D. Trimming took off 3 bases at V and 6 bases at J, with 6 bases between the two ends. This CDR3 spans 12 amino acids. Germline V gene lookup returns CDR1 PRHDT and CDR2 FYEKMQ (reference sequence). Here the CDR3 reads CASSFLRNEQFF. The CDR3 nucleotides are TGTGCCAGCAGCTTTTTGCGCAATGAGCAGTTCTTC.

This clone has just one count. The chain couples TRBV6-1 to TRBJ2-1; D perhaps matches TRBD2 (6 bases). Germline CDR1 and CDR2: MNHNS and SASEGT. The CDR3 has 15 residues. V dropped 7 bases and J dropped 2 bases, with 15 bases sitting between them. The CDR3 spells CASTRSGGTYNEQFF. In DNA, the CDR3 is TGTGCCAGCACCAGAAGTGGGGGGACCTACAATGAGCAGTTCTTC.

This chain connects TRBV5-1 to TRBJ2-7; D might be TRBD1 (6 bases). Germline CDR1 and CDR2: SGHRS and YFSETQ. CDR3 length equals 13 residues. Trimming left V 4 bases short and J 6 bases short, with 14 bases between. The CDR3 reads CASSDTGSREQYF. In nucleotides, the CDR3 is TGCGCCAGCAGCGACACAGGGTCCCGCGAGCAGTACTTC.

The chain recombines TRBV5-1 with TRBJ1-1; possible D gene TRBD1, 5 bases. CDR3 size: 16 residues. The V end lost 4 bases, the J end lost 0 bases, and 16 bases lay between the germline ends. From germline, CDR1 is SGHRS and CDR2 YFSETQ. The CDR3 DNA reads TGCGCCAGCAGCGGCCCTGCGGGAGGGGTGAACACTGAAGCTTTCTTT. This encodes CASSGPAGGVNTEAFF. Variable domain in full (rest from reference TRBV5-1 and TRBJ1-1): KAGVTQTPRYLIKTRGQQVTLSCSPISGHRSVSWYQQTPGQGLQFLFEYFSETQRNKGNFPGRFSGRQFSNSRSEMNVSTLELGDSALYLCASSGPAGGVNTEAFFGQGTRLTVV.

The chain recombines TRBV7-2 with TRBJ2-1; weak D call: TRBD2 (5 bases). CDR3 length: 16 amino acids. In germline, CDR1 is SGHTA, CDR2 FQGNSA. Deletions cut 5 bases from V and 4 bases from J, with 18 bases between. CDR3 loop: CASSPRWWERYNEQFF. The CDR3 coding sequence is TGTGCCAGCAGCCCCCGTTGGTGGGAGCGATACAATGAGCAGTTCTTC.

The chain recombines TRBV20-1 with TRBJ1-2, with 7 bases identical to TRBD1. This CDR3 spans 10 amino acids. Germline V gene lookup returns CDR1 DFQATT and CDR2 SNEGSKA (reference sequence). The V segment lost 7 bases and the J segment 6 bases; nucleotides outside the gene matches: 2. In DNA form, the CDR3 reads TGCAGTGGACAGGGAAATGGCTACACCTTC. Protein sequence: CSGQGNGYTF.

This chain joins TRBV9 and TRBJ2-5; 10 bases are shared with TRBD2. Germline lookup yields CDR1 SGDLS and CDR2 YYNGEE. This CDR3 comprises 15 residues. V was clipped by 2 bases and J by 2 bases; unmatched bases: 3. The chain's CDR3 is CASSVSSGGQETQYF. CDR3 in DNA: TGTGCCAGCAGCGTGTCTAGCGGGGGACAAGAGACCCAGTACTTC.

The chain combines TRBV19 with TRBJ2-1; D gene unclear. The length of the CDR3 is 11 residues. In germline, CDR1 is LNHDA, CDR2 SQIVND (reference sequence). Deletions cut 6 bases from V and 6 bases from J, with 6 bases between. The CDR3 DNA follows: TGTGCCAGTAGAACAATCAATGAGCAGTTCTTC. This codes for CASRTINEQFF.

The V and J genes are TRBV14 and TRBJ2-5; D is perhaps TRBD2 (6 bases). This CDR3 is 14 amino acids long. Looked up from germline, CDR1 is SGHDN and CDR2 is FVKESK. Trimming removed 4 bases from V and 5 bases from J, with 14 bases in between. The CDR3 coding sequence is TGTGCCAGCAGCCGGACCTCCGGGGGTGAGACCCAGTACTTC. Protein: CASSRTSGGETQYF.

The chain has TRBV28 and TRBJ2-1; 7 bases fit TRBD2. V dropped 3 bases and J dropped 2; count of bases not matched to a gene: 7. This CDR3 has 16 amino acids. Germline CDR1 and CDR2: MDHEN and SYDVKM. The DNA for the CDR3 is TGTGCCAGCAGTTTTATGGGGGAGGGCCCCTACAATGAGCAGTTCTTC. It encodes CASSFMGEGPYNEQFF. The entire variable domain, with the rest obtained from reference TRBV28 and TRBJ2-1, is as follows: DVKVTQSSRYLVKRTGEKVFLECVQDMDHENMFWYRQDPGLGLRLIYFSYDVKMKEKGDIPEGYSVSREKKERFSLILESASTNQTSMYLCASSFMGEGPYNEQFFGPGTRLTVL.

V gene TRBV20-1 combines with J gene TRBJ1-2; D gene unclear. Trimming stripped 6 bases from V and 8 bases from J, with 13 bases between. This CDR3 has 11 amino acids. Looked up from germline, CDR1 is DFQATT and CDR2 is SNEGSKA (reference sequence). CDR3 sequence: CSADDRWGYTF. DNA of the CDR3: TGCAGTGCCGACGACCGGTGGGGCTACACCTTC.

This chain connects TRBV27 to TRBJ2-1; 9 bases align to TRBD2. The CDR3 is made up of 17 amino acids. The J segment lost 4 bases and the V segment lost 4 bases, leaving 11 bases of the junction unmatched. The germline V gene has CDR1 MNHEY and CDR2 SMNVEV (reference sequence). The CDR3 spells CASSSLSGRSPYNEQFF. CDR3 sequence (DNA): TGTGCCAGCAGTTCGTTAAGCGGGAGGTCCCCTTACAATGAGCAGTTCTTC.

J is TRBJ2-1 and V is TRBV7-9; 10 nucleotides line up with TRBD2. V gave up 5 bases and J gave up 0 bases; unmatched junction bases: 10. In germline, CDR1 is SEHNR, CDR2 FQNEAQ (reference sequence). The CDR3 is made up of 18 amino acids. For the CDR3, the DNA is TGTGCCAGCAGCCTTCCCAGCGGGAGGGCCAGCTCCTACAATGAGCAGTTCTTC. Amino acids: CASSLPSGRASSYNEQFF.

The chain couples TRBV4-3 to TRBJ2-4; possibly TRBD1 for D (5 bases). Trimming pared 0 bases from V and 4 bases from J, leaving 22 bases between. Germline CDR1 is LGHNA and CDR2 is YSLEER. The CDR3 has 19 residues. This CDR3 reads CASSQDSYPVTDQKNIQYF. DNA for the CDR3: TGCGCCAGCAGCCAAGATTCTTATCCGGTGACAGATCAAAAAAACATTCAGTACTTC.

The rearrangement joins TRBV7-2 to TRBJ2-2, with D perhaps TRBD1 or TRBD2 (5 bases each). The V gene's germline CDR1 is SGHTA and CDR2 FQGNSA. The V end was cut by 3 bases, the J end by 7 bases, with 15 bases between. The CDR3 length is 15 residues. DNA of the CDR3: TGTGCCAGCAGCTTTTCACACGGGGCGGGCGGGGAGCTGTTTTTT. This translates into CASSFSHGAGGELFF. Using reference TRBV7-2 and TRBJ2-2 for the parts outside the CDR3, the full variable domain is GAGVSQSPSNKVTEKGKDVELRCDPISGHTALYWYRQSLGQGLEFLIYFQGNSAPDKSGLPSDRFSAERTGGSVSTLTIQRTQQEDSAVYLCASSFSHGAGGELFFGEGSRLTVL.

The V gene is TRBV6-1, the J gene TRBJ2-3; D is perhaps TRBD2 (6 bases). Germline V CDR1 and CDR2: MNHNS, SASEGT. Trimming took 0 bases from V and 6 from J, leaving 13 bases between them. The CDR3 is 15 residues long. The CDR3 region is CASSEALAPRDTQYF. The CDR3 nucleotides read TGTGCCAGCAGTGAAGCCCTAGCGCCTAGGGATACGCAGTATTTT.

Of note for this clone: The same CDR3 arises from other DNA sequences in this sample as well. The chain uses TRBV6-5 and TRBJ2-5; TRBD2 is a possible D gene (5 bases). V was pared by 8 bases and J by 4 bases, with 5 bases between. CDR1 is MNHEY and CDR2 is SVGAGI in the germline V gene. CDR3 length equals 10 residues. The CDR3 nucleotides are TGTGCCAGCGGGAGAGAGACCCAGTACTTC. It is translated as CASGRETQYF.

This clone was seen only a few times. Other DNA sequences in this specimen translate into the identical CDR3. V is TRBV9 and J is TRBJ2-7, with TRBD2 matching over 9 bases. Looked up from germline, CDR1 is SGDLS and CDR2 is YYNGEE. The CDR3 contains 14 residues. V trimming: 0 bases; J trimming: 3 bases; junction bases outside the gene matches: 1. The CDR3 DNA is TGTGCCAGCAGCGTAGGTAGCGGGAGCTACGAGCAGTACTTC. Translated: CASSVGSGSYEQYF.